This note documents a single T cell receptor (beta chain) sequence. The antigen is unknown. The sample is drawn from a study of CD8+ T cells in alopecia areata. Study at large: Treated patients were dosed with oral tofacitinib, taking 5 to 10 mg twice daily. Study findings and constraints: Researchers report lesional scalp, most notably alopecia totalis/universalis, outstripped normal scalp in clonality. Patients shared TCRs less clearly than mice did, possibly owing to HLA.

RNA extraction was followed by reverse transcription into cDNA, which acted as the sequencing template. The protocol was immunoSEQ multiplex PCR, while the TCRdb copy is restricted to in-frame clones and leaves out a portion. Of around 140,000 clones listed, roughly 61% are singletons. This CDR3 comprises 16 residues. Germline V gene lookup returns CDR1 GTSNPN and CDR2 SVGIG (reference sequence). V lost 3 bases and J 0 bases, leaving 12 bases between the germline ends. This TCR derives from a human donor with alopecia areata. Sequences were derived from CD4+ T cells sorted from blood, sampled at week 0. The chain has TRBV30 and TRBJ2-6; a possible D gene is TRBD2 (6 bases). The CDR3 coding sequence is TGTGCCTGGAGCCTAGGAGGGGTCTCTGGGGCCAACGTCCTGACTTTC. Translating it yields CAWSLGGVSGANVLTF.